The rows below give T cell receptor beta chains drawn from one sample of a study of T cell responses to AZD1222 COVID-19 vaccine. Using immunoSEQ multiplex PCR, the repertoire was profiled, and TCRdb retains in-frame clones only, with some absent. The table includes some 180,000 clones, more than 90% detected once. The source material was peripheral blood, sampled 28 days after the second dose of the MenACWY control vaccine. All receptors derive from an adult who received the MenACWY meningococcal vaccine as a control. Both conserved end residues are part of each CDR3. A D gene is named only where the DNA matches it firmly. Not all rows give a size; the values are once, few, many and, for expanded clones, a class.

TRBD1	TRBJ2-7	-	TRBV9	CASSVDHRGRYEQYF	TGTGCCAGCAGCGTAGATCACAGGGGGCGATACGAGCAGTACTTC
-	TRBJ2-2	-	TRBV27	CASSLSARRDRELFF	TGTGCCAGCAGTTTATCGGCTCGTCGGGATCGGGAGCTGTTTTTT
TRBD1	TRBJ1-6	-	TRBV28	CASRTGGNSPLHF	TGTGCCAGCCGGACAGGGGGGAATTCACCCCTCCACTTT
TRBD2	TRBJ2-3	-	TRBV7-2	CASSFRTRPNTQYF	TGTGCCAGCAGCTTTCGGACTAGACCGAATACGCAGTATTTT
TRBD1	TRBJ1-6	-	TRBV10-3	CAISAGTGSNSPLHF	TGTGCCATCAGTGCCGGGACAGGTTCTAATTCACCCCTCCACTTT
-	TRBJ2-2	-	TRBV9	CASSGPVGTGELFF	TGTGCCAGCAGCGGGCCCGTTGGTACCGGGGAGCTGTTTTTT
TRBD2	TRBJ2-7	-	TRBV28	CASTSGLTSSYEQYF	TGTGCCAGCACCTCGGGACTAACAAGCTCCTACGAGCAGTACTTC
-	TRBJ1-5	-	TRBV29-1	CSVADSSQPQHF	TGCAGCGTTGCTGACAGTTCCCAGCCCCAGCATTTT
-	TRBJ1-4	-	TRBV2	CASIYSPGGEKLFF	TGTGCCAGCATTTACAGTCCTGGGGGTGAAAAACTGTTTTTT
TRBD2	TRBJ2-7	-	TRBV7-9	CASSLNREGPYEQYF	TGTGCCAGCAGCTTAAATCGGGAGGGCCCCTACGAGCAGTACTTC
-	TRBJ2-7	-	TRBV9	CASSVEAWTEGEQYF	TGTGCCAGCAGCGTAGAAGCTTGGACAGAAGGCGAGCAGTACTTC
TRBD1	TRBJ1-1	-	TRBV19	CASSIWKRGQGGLLNTEAFF	TGTGCCAGTAGTATATGGAAGAGGGGACAGGGGGGGCTTCTGAACACTGAAGCTTTCTTT
-	TRBJ2-1	-	TRBV2	CASSAERNEQFF	TGTGCCAGCAGTGCCGAAAGAAATGAGCAGTTCTTC
-	TRBJ1-1	-	TRBV4-3	CASSHTTGTEAFF	TGCGCCAGCAGCCATACAACGGGCACTGAAGCTTTCTTT
TRBD2	TRBJ2-5	-	TRBV28	CASSLSGLVGTQYF	TGTGCCAGCAGTTTATCCGGACTAGTGGGGACCCAGTACTTC
-	TRBJ2-1	-	TRBV25-1	CASSESGQYNEQFF	TGTGCCAGCAGTGAATCAGGACAGTACAATGAGCAGTTCTTC
TRBD2	TRBJ2-1	-	TRBV19	CASSIGPGTSGAREQFF	TGTGCCAGTAGTATAGGTCCCGGGACTAGCGGGGCAAGAGAGCAGTTCTTC
-	TRBJ2-3	-	TRBV19	CASSSQWGGSSDTQYF	TGTGCCAGTAGTTCCCAATGGGGGGGCTCGTCGGATACGCAGTATTTT
TRBD1	TRBJ2-3	once	TRBV2	CVPGQRKTDTQYF	TGTGTCCCGGGACAGCGAAAGACAGATACGCAGTATTTT
-	TRBJ2-1	few	TRBV24-1	CATSGTSHLYNEQFF	TGTGCCACCAGTGGAACTAGCCACCTTTACAATGAGCAGTTCTTC
TRBD1	TRBJ1-1	once	TRBV7-9	CASSWGTANTEAFF	TGTGCCAGCAGCTGGGGGACAGCGAACACTGAAGCTTTCTTT
-	TRBJ2-7	-	TRBV29-1	CSVETRTGQYF	TGCAGCGTTGAGACTAGGACAGGGCAGTACTTC
-	TRBJ1-2	-	TRBV2	CASSERTNYGYTF	TGTGCCAGCAGTGAAAGGACTAACTATGGCTACACCTTC
-	TRBJ2-7	-	TRBV27	CASRPQGTYEQYF	TGTGCCAGCAGGCCGCAGGGGACCTACGAGCAGTACTTC
TRBD1	TRBJ1-5	-	TRBV6-5	CASATGGKQPQHF	TGTGCCAGCGCCACAGGGGGGAAACAGCCCCAGCATTTT
TRBD2	TRBJ2-7	-	TRBV6-1	CASSEVSGTSGRIGIHEQYF	TGTGCCAGCAGTGAAGTGAGTGGGACTAGCGGGAGAATAGGAATTCACGAGCAGTACTTC
-	TRBJ2-2	-	TRBV10-3	CAISAGRSATGELFF	TGTGCCATCAGTGCGGGTAGAAGCGCAACCGGGGAGCTGTTTTTT
TRBD2	TRBJ2-7	-	TRBV6-5	CASSSGLAGVYEQYF	TGTGCCAGCAGTAGTGGACTAGCGGGAGTCTACGAGCAGTACTTC
-	TRBJ1-2	-	TRBV5-8	CASSLILVGPNYGYTF	TGTGCCAGCAGCTTGATTCTAGTAGGACCAAACTATGGCTACACCTTC
TRBD1	TRBJ2-4	-	TRBV24-1	CATSDWTGPIRLAKNIQYF	TGTGCCACCAGTGATTGGACAGGGCCGATAAGATTAGCCAAAAACATTCAGTACTTC
TRBD1	TRBJ1-1	-	TRBV7-7	CASSPSPQGAANTEAFF	TGTGCCAGCAGCCCATCCCCACAGGGGGCTGCGAACACTGAAGCTTTCTTT
-	TRBJ2-7	-	TRBV13	CASSLYAYEQYF	TGTGCCAGCAGTTTGTATGCCTACGAGCAGTACTTC
TRBD2	TRBJ2-5	-	TRBV6-6	CASRGSGGPQETQYF	TGTGCCAGCAGAGGGAGCGGGGGACCCCAGGAGACCCAGTACTTC
-	TRBJ2-7	-	TRBV4-3	CASSQDRSPAYEQYF	TGCGCCAGCAGCCAAGACCGGAGCCCGGCCTACGAGCAGTACTTC
TRBD1	TRBJ2-1	-	TRBV10-2	CASRVNRGTYNEQFF	TGCGCCAGCAGGGTAAACAGGGGCACCTACAATGAGCAGTTCTTC
-	TRBJ2-1	-	TRBV28	CASSGDWDNEQFF	TGTGCCAGCAGCGGGGACTGGGACAATGAGCAGTTCTTC
TRBD1	TRBJ1-2	-	TRBV11-3	CASSLVRTGSGYTF	TGTGCCAGCAGCTTAGTTCGGACAGGGTCTGGCTACACCTTC
-	TRBJ2-1	-	TRBV2	CASRDSYNEQFF	TGTGCCAGCAGGGATTCCTACAATGAGCAGTTCTTC
-	TRBJ1-5	-	TRBV27	CASSPGWAAPQHF	TGTGCCAGCAGTCCCGGGTGGGCTGCCCCCCAGCATTTT
TRBD2	TRBJ2-2	-	TRBV19	CASSIGTRTSGRRDTGELFF	TGTGCCAGTAGTATTGGGACGAGAACTAGCGGGCGAAGGGACACCGGGGAGCTGTTTTTT
TRBD2	TRBJ2-1	-	TRBV6-6	CASSPTGSGRASSYNEQFF	TGTGCCAGCAGTCCCACCGGTAGCGGGAGGGCTAGCTCCTACAATGAGCAGTTCTTC
-	TRBJ1-2	few	TRBV7-2	CASAEATGAFNYGYTF	TGTGCCAGCGCCGAAGCGACTGGGGCCTTTAACTATGGCTACACCTTC
TRBD1	TRBJ1-1	-	TRBV6-2/TRBV6-3	CASSLRTGGVAFF	TGTGCCAGCAGCCTCCGGACAGGGGGAGTGGCTTTCTTT
-	TRBJ1-5	-	TRBV30	CAWGGQLSNQPQHF	TGTGCCTGGGGGGGGCAGCTTAGCAATCAGCCCCAGCATTTT
-	TRBJ2-5	-	TRBV19	CASSFSTRGGGETQYF	TGTGCCAGTAGTTTTTCGACTCGGGGTGGCGGGGAGACCCAGTACTTC
-	TRBJ2-7	-	TRBV29-1	CSVVESGEQYF	TGCAGCGTTGTTGAGTCCGGCGAGCAGTACTTC
-	TRBJ2-1	-	TRBV14	CASSQEAWNEQFF	TGTGCCAGCAGCCAAGAAGCCTGGAATGAGCAGTTCTTC
-	TRBJ2-3	-	TRBV11-3	CASSLVTPDTQYF	TGTGCCAGCAGCTTAGTTACCCCAGATACGCAGTATTTT
-	TRBJ2-1	once	TRBV4-1	CASSQETSLNEQFF	TGCGCCAGCAGCCAAGAAACTAGCCTCAATGAGCAGTTCTTC